The next 14 T cell receptor beta chains were all read from a single sample in a study of tumor and adjacent non-tumor tissue in lung cancer listed by TCRdb under 2018. Libraries were prepared through multiplex PCR. TCRdb lists the instrument as Illumina HiSeq 2500. TCRbeta libraries were constructed through three rounds of nested PCR with primers (Table S4) according to protocols adapted from ARM-PCR. The public reads were run again by TCRdb, first through fastp at Q25 and then through MiXCR, and only productive beta chains were kept. Rows merge per CDR3 protein into single entries with the most common DNA and genes. For this sample there are 48,000 or so distinct CDR3 sequences; more than 55% appear just once. The biggest ten clones account for over 25% of the sample. RNA was isolated from bulk unsorted tissue, and RNA quality was assessed with a NanoDrop ND-1000 and an Agilent 2100. For the normal lung samples, distant non-tumor tissue was collected more than 3 cm away from the tumor edge.

Sample: distant non-tumor lung tissue. These receptors were collected from a woman in her seventies with non-small cell lung cancer.

This clonotype was seen only once. The rearrangement uses TRBV29-1 and TRBJ1-3, with D tentatively TRBD1 (6 bases). This CDR3 region has 14 residues. V was clipped by 7 bases and J by 0 bases, with 13 bases between them. CDR1 and CDR2 (germline): SQVTM, ANQGSEA. The CDR3 DNA sequence: TGCAGCGACGTAACAGGGAGCTCTGGAAACACCATATATTTT. Translating it yields CSDVTGSSGNTIYF.

V usage is TRBV4-1 and J usage is TRBJ2-7; D is undetermined. The CDR3 has 15 amino acids. Trimming removed 0 bases from V and 7 bases from J, with 16 bases in between. Germline assignment: CDR1 MGHRA and CDR2 YSYEKL. CDR3 region: CASSQDSLNGYEQYF. The CDR3 region has the DNA TGCGCCAGCAGCCAAGATTCCCTGAATGGCTATGAGCAGTACTTC.

The sample holds a few counts of this clonotype. A much larger clone differs by one base, so this may be a read error. V usage is TRBV28 and J usage is TRBJ1-1; D possibly corresponds to TRBD1 (5 bases). Germline V gene data show CDR1 as MDHEN and CDR2 as SYDVKM. The V and J ends lost 5 bases and 1 base respectively, with 11 bases between them. The CDR3 sequence is 14 residues long. The CDR3 loop reads CASSHGGPNTEAFF. As DNA, the CDR3 is TGTGCCAGCAGTCATGGGGGACCGAACACTGAAGCTTTCTTT. Variable domain in full (rest from reference TRBV28 and TRBJ1-1): DVKVTQSSRYLVKRTGEKVFLECVQDMDHENMFWYRQDPGLGLRLIYFSYDVKMKEKGDIPEGYSVSREKKERFSLILESASTNQTSMYLCASSHGGPNTEAFFGQGTRLTVV.

As for this clonotype: It is likely a read error, because the conserved phenylalanine at the end of the CDR3 is missing. The V gene is TRBV29-1, the J gene TRBJ2-1; the D gene is possibly TRBD2 (6 bases). Germline CDR1 reads SQVTM; CDR2 reads ANQGSEA. The V and J ends lost 6 bases and 9 bases respectively, with 18 bases between them. This CDR3 region has 13 residues. CDR3 residues: CSVGSSEGSEQFS. The CDR3 coding sequence is TGCAGCGTCGGGAGCTCTGAGGGCAGTGAGCAGTTCTCC.

A word on this clonotype: With a much larger clone just one base away, this may be a read error. The chain has TRBV7-9 and TRBJ2-3; TRBD1 might be the D (5 bases). V gave up 1 base and J gave up 10 bases, with 15 bases separating them. The germline gives CDR1 SEHNR, CDR2 FQNEAQ (reference sequence). The CDR3 has 14 residues. This CDR3 reads CASSLGSTAEAQYF. The CDR3 DNA sequence: TGTGCCAGCAGCTTAGGGTCGACAGCCGAGGCGCAGTATTTT.

As for this clonotype: The conserved phenylalanine or tryptophan is not found at the CDR3 terminus, so this likely reflects a read error. The genes are TRBV30 and TRBJ1-5; 9 positions agree with TRBD1. The germline V gene encodes CDR1 GTSNPN and CDR2 SVGIG (reference sequence). With 5 bases clipped from V and 7 bases from J, the junction kept 12 bases outside the gene matches. CDR3 length: 15 residues. DNA for the CDR3: TGTGCCTGGCGTAGTTCCGGGACAGGGAACCAGCCCCAGCATTCT. Translating it yields CAWRSSGTGNQPQHS.

As concerns this clonotype: A junction boundary mismatches the germline segment, possibly from a read error. The gene calls are TRBV4-1 and TRBJ2-1; no clear D. CDR3 length: 11 amino acids. Per germline, CDR1 MGHRA and CDR2 YSYEKL. The CDR3 DNA is TGCGCCAGTAGCCTAAACAGTGAGCAGTTCTTC. It translates to CASSLNSEQFF.

A remark on this clonotype: A single base separates this from a much larger clone, so it may be a read error. The V and J genes are TRBV28 and TRBJ1-5; D gene uncertain. This CDR3 contains 17 residues. Per germline, CDR1 MDHEN and CDR2 SYDVKM. Here the CDR3 DNA reads TGTGCCGGCAGTTTGTCTGTGAATACCATTAGTAATCAGCCCCAGCATTTT. Translated, it gives CAGSLSVNTISNQPQHF.

In regard to this clonotype: At one boundary the junction diverges from the germline segment, which might be a read error. The rearrangement joins TRBV6-2 or TRBV6-3 to TRBJ2-1; D is perhaps TRBD2 (5 bases). CDR3 length: 17 residues. Germline V gene sequence: CDR1 MNHEY, CDR2 SVGEGT. For the CDR3, the DNA is TGTGCCAGCGGTTACGCTAGTGGGCCGTTCTACGGGAATAAGCAGTTCTTC. Protein sequence: CASGYASGPFYGNKQFF.

Details on this clonotype: Here the CDR3 omits its conserved ending phenylalanine or tryptophan, so a read error is the likely source. This chain connects TRBV10-3 to TRBJ2-5, with D possibly being TRBD2 (6 bases). Germline values: CDR1 ENHRY, CDR2 SYGVKD. The CDR3 loop spans 15 amino acids. The CDR3 loop reads CVISAEGLEGETQYL. DNA for the CDR3: TGTGTCATCAGTGCCGAGGGCCTGGAGGGGGAGACCCAGTACCTC.

This clonotype was counted at least ten times. An end of the junction differs from the germline gene, which may be a read error. V and J are TRBV12-3 or TRBV12-4 and TRBJ2-7; tentatively, D is TRBD1 (6 bases). This CDR3 is 14 amino acids long. The CDR3 sequence: CASSPDRRSCEQYF. As DNA, the CDR3 is TGTGCCAGCAGCCCAGACAGGCGGTCCTGCGAGCAGTACTTC.

On this clonotype itself: At one end, the junction sequence differs from germline, possibly due to a read error. This rearrangement joins TRBV5-5 to TRBJ2-3, with D unresolved. Per the germline V gene, CDR1 is SGHKS and CDR2 is YYEKEE (reference sequence). The CDR3 length is 17 residues. In DNA form, the CDR3 reads TGTGCCAGCAGCATGTTAGATCATGAAGATAGCACAGATACGCGGTATTTT. Its protein is CASSMLDHEDSTDTRYF.

The chain uses TRBV6-5 and TRBJ2-1; 7 bases agree with TRBD2. The J call may be incorrect, as the DNA end agrees better with TRBJ2-7. Germline values: CDR1 MNHEY, CDR2 SVGAGI. This CDR3 is 15 amino acids long. The CDR3 is CARRATSMSRNEQYF. CDR3 coding DNA: TGTGCCAGGAGAGCGACTAGCATGTCGCGCAATGAGCAGTACTTC.

V usage is TRBV28 and J usage is TRBJ2-3; 9 bases are a match to TRBD2. The CDR3 has 16 residues. Per germline, CDR1 MDHEN and CDR2 SYDVKM. Unmatched junction bases numbered 7, after V lost 6 bases and J lost 0 bases. The CDR3 nucleotides read TGTGCCAGCAGGTTAAGACTAGCGGACAGCACAGATACGCAGTATTTT. Protein: CASRLRLADSTDTQYF.